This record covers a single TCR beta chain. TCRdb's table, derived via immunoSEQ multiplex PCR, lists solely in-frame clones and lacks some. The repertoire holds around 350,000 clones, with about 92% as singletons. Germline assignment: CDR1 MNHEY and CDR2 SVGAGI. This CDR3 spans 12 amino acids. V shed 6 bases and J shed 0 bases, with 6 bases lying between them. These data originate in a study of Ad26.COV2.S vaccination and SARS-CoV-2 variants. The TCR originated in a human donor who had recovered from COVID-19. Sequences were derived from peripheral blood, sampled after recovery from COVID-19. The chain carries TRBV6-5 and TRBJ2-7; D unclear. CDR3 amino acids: CASRRDSYEQYF. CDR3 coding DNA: TGTGCCAGCAGAAGGGACTCCTACGAGCAGTACTTC.